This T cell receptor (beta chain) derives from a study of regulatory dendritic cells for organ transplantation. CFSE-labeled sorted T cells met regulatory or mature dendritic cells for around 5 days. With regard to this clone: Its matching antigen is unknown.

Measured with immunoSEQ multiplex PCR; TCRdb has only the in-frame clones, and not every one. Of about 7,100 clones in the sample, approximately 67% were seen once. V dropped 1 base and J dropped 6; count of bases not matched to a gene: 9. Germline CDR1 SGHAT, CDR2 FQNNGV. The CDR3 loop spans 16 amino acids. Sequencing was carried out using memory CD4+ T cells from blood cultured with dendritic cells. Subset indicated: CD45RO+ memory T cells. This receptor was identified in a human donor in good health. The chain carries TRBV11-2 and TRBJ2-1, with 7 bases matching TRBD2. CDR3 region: CASSLGSGLGGNEQFF. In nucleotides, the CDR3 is TGTGCCAGCAGCTTAGGGTCCGGACTAGGCGGCAATGAGCAGTTCTTC.